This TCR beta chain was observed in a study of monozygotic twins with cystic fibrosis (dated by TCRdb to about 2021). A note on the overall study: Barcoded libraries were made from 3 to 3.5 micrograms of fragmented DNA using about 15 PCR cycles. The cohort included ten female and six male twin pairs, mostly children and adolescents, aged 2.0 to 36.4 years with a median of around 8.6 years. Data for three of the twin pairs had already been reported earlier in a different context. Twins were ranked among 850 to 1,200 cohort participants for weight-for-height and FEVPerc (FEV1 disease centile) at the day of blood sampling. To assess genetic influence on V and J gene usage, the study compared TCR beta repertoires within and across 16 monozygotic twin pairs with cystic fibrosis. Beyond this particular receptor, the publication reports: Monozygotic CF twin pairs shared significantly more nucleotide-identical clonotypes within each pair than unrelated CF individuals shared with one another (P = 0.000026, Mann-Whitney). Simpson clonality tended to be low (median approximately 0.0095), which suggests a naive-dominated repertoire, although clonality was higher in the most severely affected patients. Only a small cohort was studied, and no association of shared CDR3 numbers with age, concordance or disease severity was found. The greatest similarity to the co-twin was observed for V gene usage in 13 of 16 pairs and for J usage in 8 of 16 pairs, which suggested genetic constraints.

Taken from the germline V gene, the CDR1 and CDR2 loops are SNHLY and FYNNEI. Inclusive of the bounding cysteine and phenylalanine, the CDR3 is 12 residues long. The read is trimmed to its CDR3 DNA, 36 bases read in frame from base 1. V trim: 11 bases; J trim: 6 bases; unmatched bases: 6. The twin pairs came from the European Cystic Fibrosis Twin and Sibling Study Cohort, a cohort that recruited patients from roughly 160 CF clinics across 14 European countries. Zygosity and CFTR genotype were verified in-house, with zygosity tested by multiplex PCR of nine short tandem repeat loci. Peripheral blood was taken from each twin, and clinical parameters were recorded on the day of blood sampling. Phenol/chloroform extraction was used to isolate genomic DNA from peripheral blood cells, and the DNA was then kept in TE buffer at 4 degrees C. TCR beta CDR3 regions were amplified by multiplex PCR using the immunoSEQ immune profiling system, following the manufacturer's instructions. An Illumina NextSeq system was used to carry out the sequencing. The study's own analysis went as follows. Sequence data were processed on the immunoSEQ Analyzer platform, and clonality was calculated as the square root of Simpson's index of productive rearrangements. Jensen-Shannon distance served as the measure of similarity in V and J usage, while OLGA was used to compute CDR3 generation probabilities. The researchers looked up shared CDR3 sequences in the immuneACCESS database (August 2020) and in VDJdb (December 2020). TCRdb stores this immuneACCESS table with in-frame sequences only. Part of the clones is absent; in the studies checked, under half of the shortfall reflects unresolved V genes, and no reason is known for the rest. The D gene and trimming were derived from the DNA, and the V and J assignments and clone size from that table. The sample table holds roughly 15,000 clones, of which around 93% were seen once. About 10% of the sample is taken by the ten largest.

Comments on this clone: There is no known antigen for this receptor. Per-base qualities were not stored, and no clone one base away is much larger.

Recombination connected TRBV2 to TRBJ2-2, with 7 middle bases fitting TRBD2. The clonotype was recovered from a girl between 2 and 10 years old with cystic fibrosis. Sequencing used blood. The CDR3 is CAGGGSPGELFF. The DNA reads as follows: TGTGCCGGGGGGGGTAGCCCCGGGGAGCTGTTTTTT.